These 25 T cell receptor beta chains came from one sample sequenced in a study of T cells in Graves' hyperthyroidism and ophthalmopathy. Amplification targeted TCR beta CDR3 regions from RNA transcripts. In the first-round RT-PCR of the TCR CDR3, the HTBI primer set was used. In TCRdb, the multiplex PCR reads were re-called with MiXCR into one record per CDR3 protein. The sample gives 550,000 to 600,000 distinct CDR3 sequences, approximately 15% of which show up once; roughly 7% is in the top ten. The sample taken for sequencing was blood. Receptors were obtained from a woman under 30 with Graves' ophthalmopathy.

The chain recombines TRBV12-3 or TRBV12-4 with TRBJ1-5, with 7 bases identical to TRBD1. Trimming at V came to 6 bases and at J to 5 bases, leaving 7 bases not matched to a gene. The CDR3 runs to 14 residues. In DNA form, the CDR3 reads TGTGCCAGCAGAATAACAGGGGCCTATCAGCCCCAGCATTTT. Its protein product is CASRITGAYQPQHF.

Many counts were recorded for this clonotype. The V and J genes are TRBV11-2 and TRBJ2-1, with D possibly being TRBD2 (5 bases). The CDR3 runs to 18 residues. Germline values: CDR1 SGHAT, CDR2 FQNNGV. Trimming cost V 1 base and J 0 bases, with 16 bases left between them. CDR3 sequence: CASSLGTWESISYNEQFF. CDR3 in DNA: TGTGCCAGCAGCTTAGGTACCTGGGAGTCAATCTCCTACAATGAGCAGTTCTTC.

V and J are TRBV18 and TRBJ2-1; D may match TRBD1 or TRBD2 (5 bases each). The CDR3 is made up of 14 amino acids. CDR1 and CDR2 (germline): KGHSH, LQKENI. Trimming removed 7 bases at V and 7 bases at J, with 17 bases between. The CDR3 loop is CASLPGTAENEQFF. DNA for the CDR3: TGTGCCAGCTTACCCGGGACCGCGGAAAATGAGCAGTTCTTC. The complete variable domain, with remaining parts taken from reference TRBV18 and TRBJ2-1, reads NAGVMQNPRHLVRRRGQEARLRCSPMKGHSHVYWYRQLPEEGLKFMVYLQKENIIDESGMPKERFSAEFPKEGPSILRIQQVVRGDSAAYFCASLPGTAENEQFFGPGTRLTVL.

The V call is TRBV6-6, the J call TRBJ2-1; 7 bases align to TRBD1. J gave up 8 bases and V 0 bases, and 10 bases lay outside the gene matches. This CDR3 is built from 16 residues. Germline loops: CDR1 MNHNY, CDR2 SVGAGI (reference sequence). The CDR3 nucleotides read TGTGCCAGCAGTTACTCGAGACAGGGAATGGGGGATGAGCAGTTCTTC. Translation gives CASSYSRQGMGDEQFF.

This clonotype was seen repeatedly, ten times or more. V gene TRBV12-3 or TRBV12-4 combines with J gene TRBJ2-3; 9 positions match TRBD2. The V gene end was trimmed by 7 bases and the J gene end by 2 bases; junction bases not matched to a gene: 7. The CDR3 totals 15 residues. The CDR3 is CASTPLAGNTDTQYF. The CDR3 region has the DNA TGTGCCAGCACCCCTCTAGCGGGAAACACAGATACGCAGTATTTT.

This clonotype has ten or more counts. The V and J genes are TRBV20-1 and TRBJ1-5, with D hard to call. This CDR3 comprises 14 residues. In germline, CDR1 is DFQATT, CDR2 SNEGSKA (reference sequence). V dropped 2 bases and J dropped 0 bases, with 8 bases sitting between them. CDR3 region: CSARQEYSNQPQHF. DNA of the CDR3: TGCAGTGCTAGACAGGAGTATAGCAATCAGCCCCAGCATTTT.

The V gene is TRBV5-6, the J gene TRBJ2-2; 8 nucleotides line up with TRBD1. With V trimmed by 4 bases and J by 8 bases, 13 bases remained unmatched. The CDR3 is made up of 16 amino acids. Germline-derived CDR1 and CDR2 are SGHDT and YYEEEE. The CDR3 is CASSPWTGRAHGELFF. The CDR3 DNA reads TGTGCCAGCAGCCCTTGGACAGGGCGCGCGCATGGGGAGCTGTTTTTT.

Remarks on this clonotype: This may be a read error, as it is one base from a much larger clone. The J gene is TRBJ2-7, the V gene TRBV2; possibly TRBD1 for D (6 bases). The J call may be incorrect, as the DNA end agrees better with TRBJ2-1. Per the germline V gene, CDR1 is SNHLY and CDR2 is FYNNEI. The length of the CDR3 is 13 residues. The CDR3 protein is CASTGQGIYEQFF. DNA of the CDR3: TGTGCCAGCACCGGGCAGGGGATCTACGAGCAGTTCTTC.

The sample holds many counts of this clonotype. This sequence joins TRBV20-1 and TRBJ1-2; 7 bases line up with TRBD1. V dropped 2 bases and J dropped 1; count of bases not matched to a gene: 4. The CDR3 has 14 residues. Per germline, CDR1 DFQATT and CDR2 SNEGSKA (reference sequence). CDR3 protein: CSARPGQINYGYTF. In DNA, the CDR3 is TGCAGTGCTAGACCGGGACAGATTAACTATGGCTACACCTTC.

The table lists this clonotype with many counts. J is TRBJ2-2 and V is TRBV7-3; 8 nucleotides line up with TRBD1. This CDR3 contains 15 residues. V lost 5 bases and J lost 2; bases outside the gene matches: 4. Germline CDR1 is SGHTA and CDR2 is FQGTGA. CDR3 sequence (DNA): TGTGCCAGCAGCCGAGGACAGGGTAACACCGGGGAGCTGTTTTTT. It encodes CASSRGQGNTGELFF.

This clonotype has ten or more counts. CDR3 protein: CASSVDWTGQLGYTF. The CDR3 bases are TGTGCCAGCAGCGTAGACTGGACAGGCCAGCTCGGCTACACCTTC. This chain uses TRBV9 with TRBJ1-2, with 7 bases lining up with TRBD1. The length of the CDR3 is 15 residues. Germline V gene data show CDR1 as SGDLS and CDR2 as YYNGEE. Unmatched junction bases numbered 10, after V lost 0 bases and J lost 8 bases.

This rearrangement joins TRBV6-6 to TRBJ2-5, with D perhaps assigned TRBD1 or TRBD2 (5 bases each). Germline CDR1 MNHNY, CDR2 SVGAGI (reference sequence). V was pared by 2 bases and J by 12 bases, with 10 bases between. The CDR3 length is 11 residues. The CDR3 region is CASSYEGSEYF. In nucleotides, the CDR3 is TGTGCCAGCAGTTACGAGGGGTCGGAGTACTTC.

This clonotype occurred a few times. J is TRBJ2-7 and V is TRBV29-1; the D gene is possibly TRBD1 (6 bases). The V and J ends lost 3 bases and 0 bases respectively, with 18 bases between them. CDR1 is SQVTM and CDR2 is ANQGSEA in the germline V gene. CDR3 size: 16 residues. CDR3 sequence reads: CSVEGLSGQPSYEQYF. Here the CDR3 DNA reads TGCAGCGTTGAGGGCCTATCAGGACAGCCCTCCTACGAGCAGTACTTC.

V is TRBV18 and J is TRBJ2-2; perhaps TRBD1 as D (5 bases). The V end was cut by 8 bases, the J end by 1 base, with 8 bases between. Per germline, CDR1 KGHSH and CDR2 LQKENI. This CDR3 contains 13 residues. The chain's CDR3 is CASVGQNTGELFF. The CDR3 bases are TGTGCCAGCGTGGGGCAGAACACCGGGGAGCTGTTTTTT.

This clonotype appeared a few times. This rearrangement joins TRBV18 to TRBJ1-2, with D possibly TRBD1 on 5 matching bases. V was pared by 3 bases and J by 9 bases, with 26 bases between. The CDR3 runs 17 residues. Germline-derived CDR1 and CDR2 are KGHSH and LQKENI. The CDR3 coding sequence is TGTGCCAGCTCACCCACGGCAAAAAGCACGGGGCCGGATAGCTACACCTTC. Translating gives CASSPTAKSTGPDSYTF. Full variable domain (remainder filled in from reference TRBV18 and TRBJ1-2): NAGVMQNPRHLVRRRGQEARLRCSPMKGHSHVYWYRQLPEEGLKFMVYLQKENIIDESGMPKERFSAEFPKEGPSILRIQQVVRGDSAAYFCASSPTAKSTGPDSYTFGSGTRLTVV.

This chain connects TRBV27 to TRBJ2-5; weak D call: TRBD2 (6 bases). The germline V gene has CDR1 MNHEY and CDR2 SMNVEV (reference sequence). The CDR3 length is 16 residues. Trimming took off 0 bases at V and 1 base at J, with 12 bases between the two ends. CDR3 loop: CASSLSDGGTQETQYF. The DNA for the CDR3 is TGTGCCAGCAGTTTATCTGACGGAGGGACCCAAGAGACCCAGTACTTC.

This clonotype was seen repeatedly, ten times or more. The V and J genes are TRBV5-1 and TRBJ1-2, with TRBD1 as a possible D gene (6 bases). CDR3 length: 13 amino acids. Trimming removed 3 bases at V and 4 bases at J, with 10 bases between. Per the germline V gene, CDR1 is SGHRS and CDR2 is YFSETQ. As DNA, the CDR3 is TGCGCCAGCAGCTCCCAGGGGAGCTATGGCTACACCTTC. Translation: CASSSQGSYGYTF. Variable domain in full (rest from reference TRBV5-1 and TRBJ1-2): KAGVTQTPRYLIKTRGQQVTLSCSPISGHRSVSWYQQTPGQGLQFLFEYFSETQRNKGNFPGRFSGRQFSNSRSEMNVSTLELGDSALYLCASSSQGSYGYTFGSGTRLTVV.

This clonotype was counted between two and nine times. The chain recombines TRBV19 with TRBJ1-4; D is ambiguous. This CDR3 comprises 13 residues. Trimming took off 7 bases at V and 5 bases at J, with 11 bases between the two ends. Germline-derived CDR1 and CDR2 are LNHDA and SQIVND (reference sequence). This chain's CDR3 is CASMQSLNEKLFF. As DNA, the CDR3 is TGTGCCAGTATGCAGAGCCTAAATGAAAAACTGTTTTTT.

This clonotype was seen at least ten times. This chain connects TRBV11-2 to TRBJ2-7; D could derive from TRBD1 or TRBD2 (5 bases each). The CDR3 is made up of 15 amino acids. In germline, CDR1 is SGHAT, CDR2 FQNNGV. Trimming removed 5 bases from V and 0 bases from J, with 14 bases in between. The chain's CDR3 is CASSPGRLSSYEQYF. The CDR3 coding sequence is TGTGCCAGCAGCCCGGGGCGGCTCAGCTCCTACGAGCAGTACTTC. Based on the CDR3 plus reference TRBV11-2 and TRBJ2-7, the full variable domain is EAGVAQSPRYKIIEKRQSVAFWCNPISGHATLYWYQQILGQGPKLLIQFQNNGVVDDSQLPKDRFSAERLKGVDSTLKIQPAKLEDSAVYLCASSPGRLSSYEQYFGPGTRLTVT.

This clonotype appeared many times. This sequence joins TRBV20-1 and TRBJ2-7; 8 nucleotides line up with TRBD1. Trimming took 7 bases from V and 3 from J; bases not matched to a gene: 14. The CDR3 consists of 15 residues. Germline V CDR1 and CDR2: DFQATT, SNEGSKA (reference sequence). CDR3 in DNA: TGCAGTGGAACCCCGGGGGCAGGGGGCATCTACGAGCAGTACTTC. It encodes CSGTPGAGGIYEQYF.

This clonotype was observed a single time. At one of its ends the junction is not consistent with the germline gene, which may arise from a read error. This chain joins TRBV5-1 and TRBJ2-7; D remains ambiguous. Judging by the DNA end, TRBJ2-1 fits better; the J call may be wrong. The germline CDR1 and CDR2 sequences are SGHRS and YFSETQ. The CDR3 is 14 amino acids. CDR3: CASSPSGPSYEQFF. In nucleotides, the CDR3 is TGTGCCAGCTCACCCTCGGGTCCCTCCTACGAGCAGTTCTTC.

Ten or more counts support this clonotype. The chain uses TRBV27 and TRBJ2-1; D may be TRBD1 (5 bases). V gave up 7 bases and J gave up 8 bases, with 27 bases separating them. This CDR3 contains 17 residues. Germline V CDR1 and CDR2: MNHEY, SMNVEV (reference sequence). The CDR3 reads CASTLRAQGEVQDEQFF. CDR3 sequence (DNA): TGTGCCAGCACCCTTCGGGCGCAGGGTGAGGTCCAGGATGAGCAGTTCTTC.

This clonotype was seen at least ten times. This chain joins TRBV11-3 and TRBJ2-7; 7 bases line up with TRBD1. The V segment lost 6 bases and the J segment 3 bases; nucleotides outside the gene matches: 8. CDR1 is SGHNT and CDR2 is YENEEA in the germline V gene. The CDR3 has 14 amino acids. CDR3 residues: CASSRQGGNYEQYF. The CDR3 DNA sequence: TGTGCCAGCAGTCGACAGGGTGGGAACTACGAGCAGTACTTC.

The CDR3 loop reads CASSQDLTSGSSYNEQFF. The CDR3 bases are TGTGCCAGCAGCCAAGATCTAACTAGCGGGAGTTCCTACAATGAGCAGTTCTTC. This chain links TRBV3-1 with TRBJ2-1; 11 nucleotides agree with TRBD2. This CDR3 region has 18 residues. V gave up 0 bases and J gave up 1 base; unmatched junction bases: 5. The germline V gene encodes CDR1 LGHDT and CDR2 YNNKEL (reference sequence).

The gene calls are TRBV6-9 and TRBJ2-3; perhaps TRBD2 as D (6 bases). V was pared by 3 bases and J by 0 bases, with 10 bases between. The germline V gene encodes CDR1 MNHGY and CDR2 SVAAGI. The CDR3 loop spans 15 amino acids. The CDR3 sequence is CASSYGGRSTDTQYF. The DNA of the CDR3 is TGTGCCAGCAGTTACGGGGGTAGAAGCACAGATACGCAGTATTTT.